This entry lists 3 T cell receptor beta chains sequenced from one sample in a study of CD8 T cells in Susac syndrome. After extraction with the RNeasy kit, roughly 0.5 to 1 ug of the RNA was reverse transcribed using random hexamers. TCRdb called the immunoSEQ multiplex PCR reads again in MiXCR, with one record for every CDR3 protein. This repertoire shows 65,000 to 100,000 distinct CDR3 sequences, 96% found once; its top ten account for around 0.41%. The material sequenced was CD8+ T cells from PBMCs. These receptors came from a human donor with Susac syndrome.

This clonotype was seen just once. The gene calls are TRBV5-4 and TRBJ2-5; 9 bases fit TRBD2. V shed 2 bases, J shed 3 bases, and the junction held 5 bases outside the gene matches. The germline gives CDR1 SGHNT, CDR2 YYREEE (reference sequence). This CDR3 comprises 15 residues. Written as DNA, the CDR3 is TGTGCCAGCAGCTTATTCCGACTAGCGGAAGAGACCCAGTACTTC. This encodes CASSLFRLAEETQYF.

This chain links TRBV5-1 with TRBJ2-1, with 7 nucleotides matching TRBD1. This CDR3 has 15 amino acids. V was clipped by 4 bases and J by 3 bases; unmatched bases: 7. Germline CDR1 and CDR2: SGHRS and YFSETQ. CDR3 in amino acids: CASSLRQGSYNEQFF. For the CDR3, the DNA is TGCGCCAGCAGCCTGCGACAGGGAAGCTACAATGAGCAGTTCTTC.

The rearrangement uses TRBV12-3 or TRBV12-4 and TRBJ2-1; D unresolved. V was cut by 5 bases and J by 5 bases, with 7 bases left in between. The CDR3 length is 12 residues. The CDR3 bases are TGTGCCAGCAGTCCTTGGGACAATGAGCAGTTCTTC. Amino acids: CASSPWDNEQFF.